This T cell receptor beta chain was obtained from a study of blood T cell repertoires in COVID-19. Looking at the study overall: COVID-19 samples from acute and convalescent phases originated in the United States, Italy and Spain. PBMCs, B-cell-depleted T cells, or T cells provided the cDNA or gDNA that made up the material.

Original data processing: Reference gene primers were amplified, and this amplification served to estimate nucleated cell counts. Sequencing was performed with immunoSEQ multiplex PCR; in TCRdb, only in-frame clones are kept and a portion is missing. V and J calls and clone size follow that table, whereas D and trimming were derived from the DNA. The sample consists of some 140,000 clones, around 89% of them appearing once. Germline CDR1 and CDR2: KGHSH and LQKENI. This CDR3 contains 12 residues. V was pared by 3 bases and J by 6 bases, with 9 bases between. This clone appeared a few times. The rearrangement links TRBV18 to TRBJ2-7; tentatively, D is TRBD2 (6 bases). Sequencing used peripheral blood. The TCR originated in a man aged 45-65 years with active or convalescent COVID-19. The CDR3 loop is CASSPQGGEQYF. DNA for the CDR3: TGTGCCAGCTCACCCCAGGGAGGCGAGCAGTACTTC.